The next 29 T cell receptor beta chains were all read from a single sample in a study of patients and donors after allogeneic stem cell transplantation. MiXCR, run by TCRdb on the RT-PCR reads, gives a single entry per CDR3 protein. The repertoire has approximately 250,000 distinct CDR3 sequences, 12% to 15% of them found once; the top ten carry 11%. Sequencing used blood, either unsorted or a sorted T cell fraction (not recorded which). These receptors were taken from a human donor who was either an allogeneic HSCT recipient or a stem cell or donor lymphocyte infusion donor (not recorded which). It is not recorded whose cells these are; they may come from a transplant donor.

This clonotype was detected a few times. The chain recombines TRBV20-1 with TRBJ2-1; D not resolved. Germline CDR1 DFQATT, CDR2 SNEGSKA (reference sequence). The V and J ends lost 4 bases and 8 bases respectively, with 12 bases between them. The CDR3 spans 12 residues. This CDR3 is CSATQIDYEQFF. CDR3 DNA: TGCAGTGCTACCCAAATAGACTATGAGCAGTTCTTC.

Many counts were recorded for this clonotype. The CDR3 DNA follows: TGTGCCAGCAGCTTGGACGGGACAACGAACACCGGGGAGCTGTTTTTT. It translates to CASSLDGTTNTGELFF. The V call is TRBV7-8, the J call TRBJ2-2, with D perhaps TRBD1 (6 bases). The CDR3 covers 16 residues. The V end lost 3 bases, the J end lost 0 bases, and 11 bases lay between the germline ends. CDR1 SGHVS and CDR2 FQNEAQ come from the germline V gene.

On this clonotype: A much larger clone lies a single base off, so this may be a read error. The chain employs TRBV20-1 and TRBJ2-1; 7 bases match TRBD1. The CDR3 is 11 residues long. J gave up 8 bases and V 8 bases, and 6 bases lay outside the gene matches. Germline lookup yields CDR1 DFQATT and CDR2 SNEGSKA (reference sequence). The CDR3 sequence is CSTRGGDEQFF. The CDR3 coding sequence is TGCAGTACCCGAGGGGGCGATGAGCAGTTCTTC.

This clonotype has a count of ten or more. V usage is TRBV12-3 or TRBV12-4 and J usage is TRBJ2-7; possible D gene TRBD1, 6 bases. CDR3 length: 12 amino acids. V was cut by 6 bases and J by 6 bases, with 12 bases left in between. Here the CDR3 DNA reads TGTGCCAGCAGAGACTGGACAGCCGAGCAGTACTTC. This encodes CASRDWTAEQYF.

This clonotype was seen at least ten times. This chain uses TRBV6-5 with TRBJ1-1; possible D gene TRBD1, 6 bases. Germline lookup yields CDR1 MNHEY and CDR2 SVGAGI. Between the trimmed V and J ends, which lost 2 bases and 4 bases, there was a span of 11 bases. The CDR3 has 14 amino acids. CDR3 sequence reads: CASSYGGLGTEAFF. In nucleotides, the CDR3 is TGTGCCAGCAGTTACGGGGGGCTGGGCACTGAAGCTTTCTTT.

The CDR3 is CASSTSSGGSLTQYF. For the CDR3, the DNA is TGTGCCAGCAGCACCTCTAGCGGGGGGTCTTTGACGCAGTATTTT. The chain uses TRBV7-2 and TRBJ2-3; TRBD2 matches 11 bases. Germline V CDR1 and CDR2: SGHTA, FQGNSA. This CDR3 has 15 residues. V shed 5 bases and J 9 bases; nucleotides not matched to a gene: 10.

The V and J genes are TRBV3-1 and TRBJ1-2; maybe TRBD1 (6 bases). The CDR3 is 17 residues long. Trimming took 8 bases from V and 4 from J, leaving 26 bases between them. Germline V gene sequence: CDR1 LGHDT, CDR2 YNNKEL (reference sequence). This CDR3 is CASRRGQGPGRSYGYTF. Written as DNA, the CDR3 is TGTGCCAGCCGCCGGGGGCAGGGCCCAGGGCGTTCCTATGGCTACACCTTC. Combining the CDR3 with reference TRBV3-1 and TRBJ1-2 gives the whole variable domain DTAVSQTPKYLVTQMGNDKSIKCEQNLGHDTMYWYKQDSKKFLKIMFSYNNKELIINETVPNRFSPKSPDKAHLNLHINSLELGDSAVYFCASRRGQGPGRSYGYTFGSGTRLTVV.

This clonotype was counted many times. This chain connects TRBV7-9 to TRBJ2-5; possible D gene TRBD1, 5 bases. Germline V gene data show CDR1 as SEHNR and CDR2 as FQNEAQ (reference sequence). The CDR3 sequence is 15 residues long. Between the trimmed V and J ends, which lost 5 bases and 5 bases, there was a span of 18 bases. CDR3 residues: CASSRLQGSGETQYF. In nucleotides, the CDR3 is TGTGCCAGCAGCCGATTGCAGGGATCCGGTGAGACCCAGTACTTC. Drawing the rest from reference TRBV7-9 and TRBJ2-5, the complete variable domain is DTGVSQNPRHKITKRGQNVTFRCDPISEHNRLYWYRQTLGQGPEFLTYFQNEAQLEKSRLLSDRFSAERPKGSFSTLEIQRTEQGDSAMYLCASSRLQGSGETQYFGPGTRLLVL.

This clonotype was detected a few times. The chain employs TRBV5-1 and TRBJ1-4; D is ambiguous. CDR1 is SGHRS, CDR2 YFSETQ, per germline. The CDR3 runs to 12 residues. The ends were cut back, 8 bases at V and 1 base at J, with 6 bases in the middle. Here the CDR3 DNA reads TGCGCCAGTCGGCAAACTAATGAAAAACTGTTTTTT. Translation gives CASRQTNEKLFF.

In this sample, this clonotype turned up a few times. The chain combines TRBV21-1 with TRBJ2-7; the table assigns TRBD2, which was not confirmed against the DNA. TRBV21-1 is a listed pseudogene. The CDR3 contains 17 residues. In nucleotides, the CDR3 is TGTGCCAGCAGCAAAGAGGCGACTAGCGGGAGAGGTGACGAGCAGTACTTC. Protein product: CASSKEATSGRGDEQYF.

This clonotype has at least ten counts. The chain couples TRBV12-3 or TRBV12-4 to TRBJ2-3; D gene ambiguous. V was clipped by 0 bases and J by 7 bases, with 8 bases between them. The CDR3 runs to 13 residues. The DNA of the CDR3 is TGTGCCAGCAGTTTAGCGGCGGTGAATACGCAGTATTTT. It translates to CASSLAAVNTQYF.

V and J are TRBV6-5 and TRBJ1-1; D remains ambiguous. The germline V and J ends were trimmed by 0 bases and 1 base, with 9 bases remaining between them. The CDR3 covers 15 residues. Germline CDR1 is MNHEY and CDR2 is SVGAGI. For the CDR3, the DNA is TGTGCCAGCAGTTACTCGATAGAGGGGAACACTGAAGCTTTCTTT. Protein: CASSYSIEGNTEAFF.

This clonotype occurred a few times. V and J are TRBV29-1 and TRBJ1-1; 8 bases match TRBD1. V shed 6 bases, J shed 5 bases, and the junction held 11 bases outside the gene matches. CDR3 size: 14 residues. Germline values: CDR1 SQVTM, CDR2 ANQGSEA. The CDR3 DNA is TGCAGCGTCCTCACTGGACAGGGTCGGACTGAAGCTTTCTTT. This encodes CSVLTGQGRTEAFF.

This clonotype was found a few times. The chain uses TRBV12-3 or TRBV12-4 and TRBJ2-7; TRBD2 is a possible D gene (5 bases). This CDR3 has 12 amino acids. V was trimmed by 4 bases and J by 1 base, leaving 5 bases between them. As DNA, the CDR3 is TGTGCCAGCAGTTGGACTTCCTACGAGCAGTACTTC. It translates to CASSWTSYEQYF.

This clonotype was seen only a few times. The chain is built from TRBV21-1 and TRBJ2-7; the table calls TRBD1, which could not be checked here. TRBV21-1 is deemed a pseudogene. CDR3 length: 16 residues. CDR3 nucleotide sequence: TGTGCCAGCAGAAAAAAGGAGGGACAGAGCTCCTACGAGCAGTACTTC. Protein product: CASRKKEGQSSYEQYF.

V usage is TRBV21-1 and J usage is TRBJ2-3; no DNA check was done on the table's D call, TRBD1. TRBV21-1 is termed a pseudogene. There are 15 residues in the CDR3. CDR3 protein: CATSLGQPSTDTQYF. CDR3 in DNA: TGTGCCACCTCGCTGGGACAGCCCAGCACAGATACGCAGTATTTT.

This clonotype was picked up a small number of times. CDR3 amino acids: CASSEAAEPLREQYF. The CDR3 DNA follows: TGCGCCAGCAGTGAGGCGGCAGAACCCCTACGGGAGCAGTACTTC. J is TRBJ2-7 and V is TRBV10-2; D is unclear. This CDR3 contains 15 residues. V lost 2 bases to trimming and J lost 7 bases, with 18 bases between them. Germline CDR1 reads WSHSY; CDR2 reads SAAADI.

This clonotype was seen a handful of times. The V and J genes are TRBV4-2 and TRBJ1-4; a possible D gene is TRBD1 (6 bases). Germline values: CDR1 LGHNA, CDR2 YNFKEQ. This CDR3 region has 15 residues. V lost 4 bases, J lost 5 bases, and 14 bases lay in between. CDR3 region: CASSRAGQRNEKLFF. The CDR3 nucleotides read TGTGCCAGCAGCCGGGCGGGACAACGAAATGAAAAACTGTTTTTT.

There are many counts of this clonotype. The chain is built from TRBV12-3 or TRBV12-4 and TRBJ1-4, with 9 bases matching TRBD1. After removal of 1 base from V and 6 bases from J, the junction contained 3 bases not matched to a gene. The CDR3 runs 15 residues. The CDR3 is CASSLGTGDYEKLFF. The CDR3 DNA is TGTGCCAGCAGTTTAGGGACAGGGGATTATGAAAAACTGTTTTTT.

In this sample, this clonotype turned up many times. V and J are TRBV5-6 and TRBJ1-5, with D hard to call. V was pared by 1 base and J by 1 base, with 9 bases between. CDR1 is SGHDT and CDR2 is YYEEEE in the germline V gene. The CDR3 runs 15 residues. CDR3 loop: CASSLSAQSNQPQHF. The CDR3, as DNA: TGTGCCAGCAGCTTGTCTGCACAGAGCAATCAGCCCCAGCATTTT.

This chain uses TRBV10-3 with TRBJ2-7; D remains unclear. The CDR3 sequence is 12 residues long. The V end was cut by 6 bases, the J end by 3 bases, with 9 bases between. The germline V gene encodes CDR1 ENHRY and CDR2 SYGVKD. DNA of the CDR3: TGTGCCATCAGCAGAGACAACTACGAGCAGTACTTC. This gives the protein CAISRDNYEQYF.

This clonotype was seen many times. The chain recombines TRBV30 with TRBJ1-2; D unresolved. Germline assignment: CDR1 GTSNPN and CDR2 SVGIG (reference sequence). V was shortened by 3 bases and J by 8 bases, with 19 bases between the two germline ends. The CDR3 is 14 amino acids. The CDR3 region has the DNA TGTGCCTGGAGCAAAGCTAGGCTCTCGACCGGCTACACCTTC. This gives the protein CAWSKARLSTGYTF.

The rearrangement links TRBV13 to TRBJ2-5; 12 nucleotides align to TRBD2. The CDR3 runs to 17 residues. Germline V lookup: CDR1 PRHDT, CDR2 FYEKMQ (reference sequence). V lost 1 base and J lost 0; bases outside the gene matches: 3. This CDR3 is CASSLASGGAYQETQYF. The DNA of the CDR3 is TGTGCCAGCAGCTTAGCTAGCGGGGGGGCCTACCAAGAGACCCAGTACTTC.

In this sample, this clonotype turned up many times. The rearrangement links TRBV5-1 to TRBJ1-1; 10 bases agree with TRBD1. This CDR3 has 14 residues. The J segment lost 6 bases and the V segment lost 3 bases, leaving 5 bases of the junction unmatched. Germline V CDR1 and CDR2: SGHRS, YFSETQ. In DNA, the CDR3 is TGCGCCAGCAGCTACGGACAGGGGGTACCTGAAGCTTTCTTT. It specifies CASSYGQGVPEAFF.

This clonotype was recorded at least ten times. V is TRBV3-1 and J is TRBJ2-1, with D unresolved. This CDR3 region has 12 residues. V lost 1 base, J lost 15 bases, and 13 bases lay in between. In germline, CDR1 is LGHDT, CDR2 YNNKEL (reference sequence). The CDR3 sequence: CASSQVGGWWFF. CDR3 sequence (DNA): TGTGCCAGCAGCCAAGTCGGTGGGTGGTGGTTCTTC.

This clonotype has only a few counts. The CDR3 DNA reads as TGTGCCAGCAGCCCCGGTGTTGGGGGATTTGATACGCAGTATTTT. Protein sequence: CASSPGVGGFDTQYF. The chain joins TRBV3-1 to TRBJ2-3; possibly TRBD1 or TRBD2 for D (5 bases each). Germline V gives CDR1 LGHDT, CDR2 YNNKEL (reference sequence). The CDR3 runs 15 residues. V was shortened by 4 bases and J by 6 bases, with 17 bases between the two germline ends.

This chain links TRBV3-1 with TRBJ2-4; 7 bases match TRBD2. J was trimmed by 4 bases and V by 4 bases; bases with no gene match: 7. The CDR3 is 15 residues long. The germline gives CDR1 LGHDT, CDR2 YNNKEL (reference sequence). CDR3 sequence reads: CASSPRRGNKNIQYF. Written as DNA, the CDR3 is TGTGCCAGCAGCCCACGGCGGGGGAATAAAAACATTCAGTACTTC.

The chain joins TRBV20-1 to TRBJ2-2; D not certain. Germline V gene data show CDR1 as DFQATT and CDR2 as SNEGSKA (reference sequence). V was trimmed by 2 bases and J by 9 bases, leaving 13 bases between them. The CDR3 sequence is 13 residues long. CDR3 sequence: CSARPPTTRELFF. The CDR3 DNA follows: TGCAGTGCTAGACCTCCTACGACCCGGGAGCTGTTTTTT.

This clonotype occurred many times. The J gene is TRBJ2-2, the V gene TRBV5-1; D not certain. The ends were cut back, 3 bases at V and 3 bases at J, with 15 bases in the middle. Germline V lookup: CDR1 SGHRS, CDR2 YFSETQ. The CDR3 loop spans 16 amino acids. CDR3 nucleotide sequence: TGCGCCAGCAGCTCTCGACCCATCGAAGACACCGGGGAGCTGTTTTTT. Protein sequence: CASSSRPIEDTGELFF.